This paragraph covers one T cell receptor beta chain sequence. The data were taken from a study of cytomegalovirus exposure and HLA in healthy donors. Study summary: There were some 380 genotyped donors. Of these, roughly 80% fell in the genetic ancestry cluster associated with self-reported Caucasian donors.

V was shortened by 4 bases and J by 0 bases, with 14 bases between the two germline ends. Per germline, CDR1 SGDLS and CDR2 YYNGEE. This CDR3 region has 16 residues. Primers included in the PCR were 60 Vbeta and 13 Jbeta primers. Clones were read by immunoSEQ multiplex PCR, and TCRdb kept only the in-frame ones, dropping some. The data hold some 130,000 clones, with less than 85% observed a single time. This receptor was identified in a man aged 35 to 55 in good health and CMV-seronegative. The J gene is TRBJ2-1, the V gene TRBV9; D gene ambiguous. Sequenced: PBMCs. The CDR3: CASSPQVSPSYNEQFF. The CDR3 DNA is TGTGCCAGCAGCCCACAAGTTAGCCCCTCCTACAATGAGCAGTTCTTC.